These T cell receptor beta chains were read from a single sample in a study of blood T cell repertoires in COVID-19. Some clones are missing from TCRdb's copy, which holds only in-frame ones; the method was immunoSEQ multiplex PCR. The data show 350,000 to 450,000 clones, with 75% to 90% seen just once and about 7% held by the top ten. Sequenced material: peripheral blood. The receptors here all came from an older woman with COVID-19, enrolled during active disease. Both conserved end residues are part of each CDR3. D genes are given only for firm matches. Not every row has a clone size; where given, it reads once, few, many or a size class.

- TRBJ1-3 TRBV11-2 - CASSLDRLSGNTIYF TGTGCCAGCAGCTTAGACAGGCTCTCTGGAAACACCATATATTTT
- TRBJ2-2 TRBV2 TRBD1 CASRSGTGQNGELFF TGTGCCAGCAGATCCGGGACAGGGCAAAACGGGGAGCTGTTTTTT
- TRBJ1-1 TRBV11-2 TRBD1 CASSPQGEMTEAFF TGTGCCAGCAGCCCCCAGGGGGAAATGACTGAAGCTTTCTTT
- TRBJ1-3 TRBV18 - CASSPRLAAVSSGNTIYF TGTGCCAGCTCACCACGCCTGGCGGCGGTGAGCTCTGGAAACACCATATATTTT
- TRBJ2-3 TRBV6-2/TRBV6-3 TRBD2 CASSPGTSGVSTDTQYF TGTGCCAGCAGTCCCGGGACTAGCGGGGTTAGCACAGATACGCAGTATTTT
- TRBJ1-5 TRBV4-1 - CASSQEIRQGSNQPQHF TGCGCCAGCAGCCAAGAGATTAGGCAGGGAAGCAATCAGCCCCAGCATTTT
- TRBJ1-2 TRBV4-3 - CASSQGTGGARGYTF TGCGCCAGCAGCCAAGGCACGGGGGGGGCGCGAGGCTACACCTTC
- TRBJ1-2 TRBV9 TRBD1 CASSLDRGQVYGYTF TGTGCCAGCAGCCTAGACAGGGGGCAGGTCTATGGCTACACCTTC
once TRBJ1-1 TRBV9 - CASSVALHENTEAFF TGTGCCAGCAGCGTAGCCTTACACGAGAACACTGAAGCTTTCTTT
- TRBJ1-6 TRBV11-2 - CASSFSNSPLHF TGTGCCAGCAGCTTCAGTAATTCACCCCTCCACTTT
- TRBJ1-2 TRBV2 TRBD1 CASSVQGAHYGYTF TGTGCCAGCAGTGTTCAGGGGGCTCACTATGGCTACACCTTC
- TRBJ2-2 TRBV5-4 TRBD2 CASSFLGAGGLGGELFF TGTGCCAGCAGCTTCTTGGGAGCGGGGGGATTAGGCGGGGAGCTGTTTTTT
- TRBJ2-5 TRBV5-1 - CASTPSSLASGTETQYF TGCGCCAGCACGCCCTCCTCCTTAGCGAGTGGTACGGAGACCCAGTACTTC
- TRBJ2-7 TRBV27 - CASSLTEIATGYEQYF TGTGCCAGCAGTTTAACCGAAATCGCGACAGGCTACGAGCAGTACTTC
- TRBJ2-3 TRBV5-4 - CASSTWTTSTDTQYF TGTGCCAGCAGCACGTGGACAACTAGCACAGATACGCAGTATTTT
- TRBJ1-2 TRBV30 TRBD1 CAWSSPGTARGYGYTF TGTGCCTGGAGTTCCCCCGGGACAGCCAGAGGGTATGGCTACACCTTC
- TRBJ1-1 TRBV11-3 - CASSLVQGLFTEAFF TGTGCCAGCAGCTTAGTCCAGGGCCTATTCACTGAAGCTTTCTTT
- TRBJ1-5 TRBV30 - CAWSVEGYGQPQHF TGTGCCTGGAGTGTAGAGGGTTACGGGCAGCCCCAGCATTTT
- TRBJ2-1 TRBV7-9 - CASSFTAGHEFF TGTGCCAGCAGCTTTACAGCGGGTCACGAGTTCTTC
- TRBJ2-7 TRBV11-2 - CASSSGGRTGVYEQYF TGTGCCAGCAGCTCCGGAGGCCGGACGGGCGTCTACGAGCAGTACTTC
- TRBJ2-1 TRBV7-8 TRBD2 CASSLPGTSNEQFF TGTGCCAGCAGCTTACCCGGGACTAGCAATGAGCAGTTCTTC
- TRBJ2-2 TRBV10-3 TRBD2 CAISHAGGETGELFF TGTGCCATCAGTCACGCGGGGGGAGAAACCGGGGAGCTGTTTTTT
- TRBJ2-5 TRBV5-1 - CASSQLPGDSTQETQYF TGCGCCAGCAGCCAACTTCCGGGGGACTCCACCCAAGAGACCCAGTACTTC
- TRBJ1-2 TRBV19 - CASKLYDGYTF TGTGCCAGTAAGCTTTACGATGGCTACACCTTC
once TRBJ2-5 TRBV25-1 TRBD2 CASSAGGGGAGETQYF TGTGCCAGCAGTGCGGGCGGCGGGGGGGCGGGAGAGACCCAGTACTTC
once TRBJ1-2 TRBV6-6 - CASNSGGHYGYTF TGTGCCAGCAATTCCGGGGGTCACTATGGCTACACCTTC
- TRBJ2-2 TRBV19 TRBD2 CASRVGGGRTGELFF TGTGCCAGTCGCGTGGGGGGAGGGCGCACCGGGGAGCTGTTTTTT
- TRBJ1-5 TRBV12-3/TRBV12-4 - CASSDYSNQPQHF TGTGCCAGCAGTGACTATAGCAATCAGCCCCAGCATTTT
- TRBJ2-3 TRBV6-5 TRBD1 CASSPTGDNTDTQYF TGTGCCAGCAGTCCTACAGGGGACAACACAGATACGCAGTATTTT
- TRBJ1-2 TRBV25-1 - CASSDSGQHYGYTF TGTGCCAGCAGTGATTCTGGACAACACTATGGCTACACCTTC
- TRBJ1-4 TRBV4-1 - CASSQVSAGSATNEKLFF TGCGCCAGCAGCCAAGTGTCAGCCGGGTCCGCAACTAATGAAAAACTGTTTTTT
- TRBJ2-3 TRBV19 TRBD2 CASSIAGGLTDTQYF TGTGCCAGTAGTATTGCGGGGGGCCTCACAGATACGCAGTATTTT
- TRBJ2-6 TRBV19 - CASSTQISSGANVLTF TGTGCCAGTAGTACCCAGATTTCCTCTGGGGCCAACGTCCTGACTTTC
- TRBJ1-1 TRBV6-6 - CASSTQVGTEAFF TGTGCCAGCAGTACACAGGTTGGCACTGAAGCTTTCTTT
- TRBJ2-1 TRBV7-8 TRBD2 CASSAGLAVYNEQFF TGTGCCAGCAGCGCGGGACTAGCGGTATACAATGAGCAGTTCTTC
- TRBJ1-1 TRBV24-1 - CATSDRRQGTEAFF TGTGCCACCAGTGATCGGCGTCAGGGGACTGAAGCTTTCTTT
- TRBJ1-2 TRBV12-3/TRBV12-4 - CASSQGGGYTF TGTGCCAGCAGCCAGGGTGGAGGCTACACCTTC
many TRBJ2-7 TRBV4-2 - CASSQAGYGGTYEQYF TGTGCCAGCAGCCAAGCGGGGTATGGCGGAACCTACGAGCAGTACTTC
once TRBJ2-1 TRBV10-3 - CAISFREVGNEQFF TGTGCCATCAGCTTCAGGGAAGTGGGCAATGAGCAGTTCTTC
- TRBJ1-3 TRBV7-6 - CAASGGPSSGNTIYF TGTGCCGCCAGCGGGGGGCCTAGCTCTGGAAACACCATATATTTT
- TRBJ1-2 TRBV4-1 - CASSLIGGGYGYTF TGCGCCAGCAGCCTCATCGGCGGGGGATATGGCTACACCTTC
- TRBJ1-2 TRBV19 TRBD1 CASSMTGGGYGYTF TGTGCCAGTAGTATGACAGGGGGCGGTTATGGCTACACCTTC
- TRBJ1-1 TRBV19 TRBD1 CASSRGTGSTEAFF TGTGCCAGTAGTAGAGGGACAGGGTCCACTGAAGCTTTCTTT
- TRBJ2-5 TRBV18 - CASSRRGEETQYF TGTGCCAGCTCACGGCGGGGCGAGGAGACCCAGTACTTC
- TRBJ2-5 TRBV7-9 - CASSSNRAGFREETQYF TGTGCCAGCAGCTCGAACCGGGCGGGATTTCGTGAAGAGACCCAGTACTTC